This T cell receptor beta chain was recorded in a study of shared T cell receptors in the human thymus. Libraries were prepared by immunoSEQ multiplex PCR; TCRdb keeps only in-frame clonotypes and omits some of them. Of roughly 550,000 clones in the sample, about four fifths are singletons; the top ten hold roughly 0.013%. CDR3 size: 13 residues. CDR1 and CDR2 (germline): MNHEY, SMNVEV (reference sequence). The same sample was also studied in work on human thymus T cells. That source notes: Thymic material originated from resections removed in the course of corrective heart surgery. An apparent bias in V and J gene usage was seen in thymic and blood repertoires. Reports from related research described highly overlapping thymic repertoires among unrelated individuals.

The sequenced material came from thymocytes. The chain employs TRBV27 and TRBJ2-5; TRBD1 matches at 7 bases. Judging by the DNA end, TRBJ2-7 fits better; the J call may be wrong. The clonotype originates from a boy younger than two with a congenital heart defect. CDR3 residues: CASSPRGLYEQYF. In nucleotides, the CDR3 is TGTGCCAGCAGTCCAAGGGGGCTCTACGAGCAGTACTTC.